One and the same sample provided the 13 T cell receptor beta chains below, sequenced in a study of T cell repertoires in cytomegalovirus infection. Each CDR3 protein is one row after TCRdb ran MiXCR on the reads. The sample carries around 95,000 distinct CDR3 sequences, 25% to 30% recorded once. For these receptors, no antigen is known. The starting material was CD8+ T cells from cultured PBMCs, obtained from culture after CMV antigen stimulation. The source is a human donor in good health (CMV status not recorded). Some clones in this sample may be carry-over from other donors' samples.

The chain combines TRBV27 with TRBJ2-1; 8 nucleotides line up with TRBD1. The junction had 6 bases not matched to a gene; V was cut back by 5 bases and J by 9 bases. CDR3 length: 13 amino acids. Germline V CDR1 and CDR2: MNHEY, SMNVEV (reference sequence). The CDR3 DNA follows: TGTGCCAGCAGTCCCGACAGGGGCGCTGAGCAGTTCTTC. Translated: CASSPDRGAEQFF.

The chain recombines TRBV19 with TRBJ1-1; the D gene is possibly TRBD1 (5 bases). Germline V gene sequence: CDR1 LNHDA, CDR2 SQIVND (reference sequence). V lost 5 bases and J 6 bases, leaving 13 bases between the germline ends. The CDR3 spans 13 residues. The chain's CDR3 is CASSATGGAEAFF. Here the CDR3 DNA reads TGTGCCAGTAGTGCCACAGGAGGGGCTGAAGCTTTCTTT.

CDR3 nucleotide sequence: TGTGCCAGCAGTGATCGAGAAGGGAGCAATGAGCAGTTCTTC. It yields the protein CASSDREGSNEQFF. The rearrangement joins TRBV6-5 to TRBJ2-1; D may be TRBD2 (5 bases). The V gene lost 5 bases and the J gene lost 6 bases, with 14 bases spanning the gap. The germline V gene encodes CDR1 MNHEY and CDR2 SVGAGI. CDR3 size: 14 residues.

This clonotype showed up many times. The chain joins TRBV2 to TRBJ2-7, with TRBD1 matching over 10 bases. CDR1 is SNHLY and CDR2 is FYNNEI in the germline V gene. Unmatched junction bases numbered 7, after V lost 10 bases and J lost 4 bases. The CDR3 covers 13 residues. CDR3 sequence (DNA): TGTGCCACCACGACAGGGGGCAAGTACGAGCAGTACTTC. Protein: CATTTGGKYEQYF.

This clonotype was picked up a small number of times. This chain uses TRBV27 with TRBJ2-2, with TRBD1 matching over 7 bases. The germline V gene encodes CDR1 MNHEY and CDR2 SMNVEV (reference sequence). There are 14 residues in the CDR3. With V trimmed by 4 bases and J by 4 bases, 3 bases remained unmatched. The CDR3 nucleotides read TGTGCCAGCAGTTGGGACAGTCTCACCGGGGAGCTGTTTTTT. Translating it yields CASSWDSLTGELFF.

This clonotype was seen only a few times. The chain joins TRBV3-1 to TRBJ1-2, with D possibly TRBD1 on 5 matching bases. The CDR3 has 15 amino acids. Germline lookup yields CDR1 LGHDT and CDR2 YNNKEL (reference sequence). V was pared by 2 bases and J by 6 bases, with 16 bases between. The CDR3 DNA sequence: TGTGCCAGCAGCCAACAGGGTGTTGACTCCCATGGCTACACCTTC. This codes for CASSQQGVDSHGYTF.

This clonotype occurred a few times. The rearrangement joins TRBV6-2 or TRBV6-3 to TRBJ2-3; no clear D. CDR3 size: 15 residues. Germline CDR1 MNHEY, CDR2 SVGEGT. V was trimmed by 5 bases and J by 5 bases, leaving 17 bases between them. CDR3 residues: CASSPPPPSGDTQYF. The CDR3 DNA follows: TGTGCCAGCAGTCCTCCCCCGCCTTCGGGAGATACGCAGTATTTT.

The chain uses TRBV2 and TRBJ2-4; D perhaps matches TRBD2 (7 bases). This CDR3 contains 11 residues. Looked up from germline, CDR1 is SNHLY and CDR2 is FYNNEI. The CDR3 DNA follows: TGTGCGGGGGGGCTAGGAAACATTCAGTACTTC. Translated: CAGGLGNIQYF.

This clonotype was picked up a small number of times. The chain links TRBV7-9 to TRBJ2-7, with D possibly TRBD1 on 6 matching bases. Trimming took off 5 bases at V and 3 bases at J, with 17 bases between the two ends. Germline V gene sequence: CDR1 SEHNR, CDR2 FQNEAQ (reference sequence). CDR3 length equals 15 residues. The CDR3 loop is CASSAGQSLIYEQYF. As DNA, the CDR3 is TGTGCCAGCAGCGCTGGACAGTCCCTAATCTACGAGCAGTACTTC.

The CDR3 sequence: CASSIGLGETQYF. CDR3 nucleotide sequence: TGTGCCAGTAGTATAGGACTGGGGGAGACCCAGTACTTC. The chain has TRBV19 and TRBJ2-5; D gene ambiguous. The CDR3 contains 13 residues. The germline CDR1 and CDR2 sequences are LNHDA and SQIVND (reference sequence). The ends were cut back, 1 base at V and 5 bases at J, with 8 bases in the middle. The entire variable domain, with the rest obtained from reference TRBV19 and TRBJ2-5, is as follows: DGGITQSPKYLFRKEGQNVTLSCEQNLNHDAMYWYRQDPGQGLRLIYYSQIVNDFQKGDIAEGYSVSREKKESFPLTVTSAQKNPTAFYLCASSIGLGETQYFGPGTRLLVL.

The chain combines TRBV12-3 or TRBV12-4 with TRBJ2-2; D call uncertain. The ends were cut back, 4 bases at V and 8 bases at J, with 2 bases in the middle. This CDR3 comprises 10 residues. CDR3 coding DNA: TGTGCCAGCAGTTCAGGGGAGCTGTTTTTT. Translating it yields CASSSGELFF.

This clonotype was recorded a few times. The chain recombines TRBV10-3 with TRBJ2-3, with D maybe TRBD2 (5 bases). Germline CDR1 reads ENHRY; CDR2 reads SYGVKD. V lost 3 bases and J 0 bases, leaving 13 bases between the germline ends. This CDR3 is 16 amino acids long. The CDR3 loop is CAISEEDSESTDTQYF. For the CDR3, the DNA is TGTGCCATCAGTGAAGAGGATAGCGAGAGCACAGATACGCAGTATTTT.

The chain carries TRBV7-3 and TRBJ1-1; D perhaps matches TRBD1 (5 bases). CDR3 size: 15 residues. V was clipped by 2 bases and J by 5 bases, with 15 bases between them. The germline gives CDR1 SGHTA, CDR2 FQGTGA. The CDR3 nucleotides read TGTGCCAGCAGCTTATCTCAGGGCGTGTATACTGAAGCTTTCTTT. It codes for CASSLSQGVYTEAFF.